Each of the 27 T cell receptor beta chains below was sequenced from the same sample in a study of T cells after yellow fever vaccination. Each CDR3 protein is one row after TCRdb ran MiXCR on the 5' RACE reads. The sample records about 500,000 distinct CDR3 sequences, around 17% being singletons. The sample consisted of PBMCs, taken less than 6 days after the first yellow fever vaccination. The source is a man younger than 35 who received the YFV17D yellow fever vaccine.

The chain joins TRBV30 to TRBJ2-7; D is ambiguous. Trimming stripped 1 base from V and 2 bases from J, with 3 bases between. CDR1 and CDR2 (germline): GTSNPN, SVGIG (reference sequence). This CDR3 contains 11 residues. The CDR3 is CAWSGAYEQYF. In DNA, the CDR3 is TGTGCCTGGAGTGGAGCCTACGAGCAGTACTTC.

This sequence joins TRBV7-2 and TRBJ1-2; no reliable D call. The CDR3 contains 13 residues. V gave up 0 bases and J gave up 8 bases, with 10 bases separating them. Germline loops: CDR1 SGHTA, CDR2 FQGNSA. The CDR3: CASSLAAGQGYTF. CDR3 in DNA: TGTGCCAGCAGCTTAGCGGCAGGTCAAGGCTACACCTTC.

This chain uses TRBV4-1 with TRBJ1-5, with 8 bases that match TRBD1. This CDR3 spans 17 amino acids. Germline-derived CDR1 and CDR2 are MGHRA and YSYEKL. V lost 8 bases to trimming and J lost 4 bases; unmatched junction nucleotides: 16. The CDR3 spells CASAHSFGQGSNQPQHF. The CDR3 DNA reads as TGCGCCAGCGCACACAGTTTCGGACAGGGCTCGAATCAGCCCCAGCATTTT.

This clonotype has more than one count but fewer than ten. V gene TRBV6-5 combines with J gene TRBJ2-7, with TRBD1 as a possible D gene (6 bases). The germline gives CDR1 MNHEY, CDR2 SVGAGI. The CDR3 is 15 amino acids. V gave up 3 bases and J gave up 1 base, with 13 bases separating them. The CDR3 sequence is CASSYGTRVSYEQYF. DNA for the CDR3: TGTGCCAGCAGTTATGGGACAAGGGTGTCCTACGAGCAGTACTTC.

The V call is TRBV5-6, the J call TRBJ1-4; TRBD1 is a possible D gene (6 bases). Germline lookup yields CDR1 SGHDT and CDR2 YYEEEE. V was cut by 4 bases and J by 7 bases, with 14 bases left in between. CDR3 length: 14 residues. In nucleotides, the CDR3 is TGTGCCAGCAGCCCCAGGGGAAGTGGTGAAAAACTGTTTTTT. Residues: CASSPRGSGEKLFF.

CDR3 residues: CASIIRTGEDTEAFF. The CDR3 DNA is TGTGCCAGCATTATAAGGACAGGGGAGGACACTGAAGCTTTCTTT. The chain is built from TRBV12-3 or TRBV12-4 and TRBJ1-1; TRBD1 aligns across 9 bases. The CDR3 consists of 15 residues. After removal of 7 bases from V and 3 bases from J, the junction contained 9 bases not matched to a gene.

For the CDR3, the DNA is TGTGCCAGGTCTTTGAACATGGGGAACACTGAAGCTTTCTTT. This sequence encodes CARSLNMGNTEAFF. This chain uses TRBV2 with TRBJ1-1, with D uncertain. Germline loops: CDR1 SNHLY, CDR2 FYNNEI. Trimming stripped 9 bases from V and 1 base from J, with 15 bases between. CDR3 length equals 14 residues. The full variable domain, completed using reference TRBV2 and TRBJ1-1, is EPEVTQTPSHQVTQMGQEVILRCVPISNHLYFYWYRQILGQKVEFLVSFYNNEISEKSEIFDDQFSVERPDGSNFTLKIRSTKLEDSAMYFCARSLNMGNTEAFFGQGTRLTVV.

In nucleotides, the CDR3 is TGTGCCAGCGGGTCGGGACAGGGGTATCAATCTGCTGAAGCTTTCTTT. It encodes CASGSGQGYQSAEAFF. This chain connects TRBV6-2 or TRBV6-3 to TRBJ1-1; TRBD1 matches at 10 bases. The CDR3 has 16 amino acids. Losses at the gene ends were 8 bases for V and 6 bases for J; bases not matched to a gene: 15. Germline V gene sequence: CDR1 MNHEY, CDR2 SVGEGT.

This clonotype was counted a few times. The J gene is TRBJ2-5, the V gene TRBV20-1; 11 nucleotides match TRBD1. The CDR3 spans 13 residues. V was clipped by 6 bases and J by 5 bases; unmatched bases: 5. The V gene's germline CDR1 is DFQATT and CDR2 SNEGSKA (reference sequence). CDR3 sequence reads: CSAWTGGWETQYF. CDR3 sequence (DNA): TGCAGTGCCTGGACAGGGGGCTGGGAGACCCAGTACTTC.

This clonotype was counted between two and nine times. V and J are TRBV9 and TRBJ2-7, with 10 bases aligning to TRBD2. This CDR3 has 15 residues. The germline V gene has CDR1 SGDLS and CDR2 YYNGEE. The V gene end was trimmed by 1 base and the J gene end by 2 bases; junction bases not matched to a gene: 3. CDR3 nucleotides: TGTGCCAGCAGCGTATCAGCGGGGGGGACCTACGAGCAGTACTTC. Amino acids: CASSVSAGGTYEQYF.

This clonotype was recorded at least ten times. V usage is TRBV7-2 and J usage is TRBJ1-1; perhaps TRBD1 as D (6 bases). The length of the CDR3 is 15 residues. CDR1 SGHTA and CDR2 FQGNSA come from the germline V gene. Trimming shortened V by 5 bases and J by 0 bases, and 13 bases separated the two germline ends. The CDR3 sequence is CASSAAGTLNTEAFF. The CDR3 DNA is TGTGCCAGCAGCGCCGCCGGGACACTGAACACTGAAGCTTTCTTT.

The rearrangement links TRBV6-2 or TRBV6-3 to TRBJ2-7; D remains unclear. This CDR3 comprises 14 residues. Germline CDR1 reads MNHEY; CDR2 reads SVGEGT. With 9 bases removed from V and 4 bases from J, the gap between germline ends came to 19 bases. DNA of the CDR3: TGTGCCAGAGTACTGGCCCAACGAGCTTACGAGCAGTACGTC. Protein product: CARVLAQRAYEQYV.

V gene TRBV7-9 combines with J gene TRBJ1-6; 9 bases agree with TRBD1. The V gene's germline CDR1 is SEHNR and CDR2 FQNEAQ (reference sequence). J was trimmed by 9 bases and V by 5 bases; bases with no gene match: 11. CDR3 size: 16 residues. CDR3 in amino acids: CASSLWTGEEGSPLHF. CDR3 coding DNA: TGTGCCAGCAGCCTCTGGACAGGGGAAGAGGGTTCACCCCTCCACTTT.

The chain recombines TRBV7-8 with TRBJ1-1, with a possible D match to TRBD1 (5 bases). The CDR3 has 13 amino acids. The germline V gene encodes CDR1 SGHVS and CDR2 FQNEAQ. Trimming left V 7 bases short and J 3 bases short, with 12 bases between. DNA of the CDR3: TGTGCCAGCACCAATCGCAGGGACACTGAAGCTTTCTTT. Translation gives CASTNRRDTEAFF.

This clonotype has only a few counts. The V and J genes are TRBV7-2 and TRBJ1-2; no reliable D call. The CDR3 length is 16 residues. V was clipped by 3 bases and J by 0 bases, with 14 bases between them. Looked up from germline, CDR1 is SGHTA and CDR2 is FQGNSA. The chain's CDR3 is CASSFRRVSANYGYTF. The CDR3 nucleotides read TGTGCCAGCAGCTTTAGGCGGGTTTCAGCTAACTATGGCTACACCTTC.

This clonotype is a singleton in its sample. The V call is TRBV25-1, the J call TRBJ2-2; D unresolved. CDR1 MGHDK and CDR2 SYGVNS come from the germline V gene. The germline V and J ends were trimmed by 0 bases and 2 bases, with 7 bases remaining between them. The CDR3 runs to 15 residues. The CDR3 reads CASSEYTVNTGELFF. As DNA, the CDR3 is TGTGCCAGCAGTGAATACACGGTTAACACCGGGGAGCTGTTTTTT.

This clonotype was recorded many times. V usage is TRBV5-1 and J usage is TRBJ2-1, with a weak D call TRBD1 (5 bases). With 6 bases removed from V and 11 bases from J, the gap between germline ends came to 18 bases. CDR1 and CDR2 (germline): SGHRS, YFSETQ. The CDR3 spans 13 residues. The CDR3 DNA reads as TGCGCCAGCACTACGGACACGCCGTCCAAGCAGTTCTTC. This sequence encodes CASTTDTPSKQFF.

This clonotype has just a few counts. The chain combines TRBV5-5 with TRBJ1-1, with 7 bases lining up with TRBD1. Germline assignment: CDR1 SGHKS and CDR2 YYEKEE (reference sequence). Germline trimming cut 4 bases from V and 4 bases from J; bases unmatched to any gene: 10. This CDR3 is built from 15 residues. For the CDR3, the DNA is TGTGCCAGCAGCCTTCGACAGGGCAGGAGCACTGAAGCTTTCTTT. Translating it yields CASSLRQGRSTEAFF.

This clonotype was counted between two and nine times. The V and J genes are TRBV27 and TRBJ2-2, with D tentatively TRBD1 or TRBD2 (6 bases each). This CDR3 spans 15 amino acids. Germline-derived CDR1 and CDR2 are MNHEY and SMNVEV (reference sequence). Deletions cut 3 bases from V and 3 bases from J, with 11 bases between. The CDR3 nucleotides read TGTGCCAGCAGTTTTCCGGGGGCGTACACCGGGGAGCTGTTTTTT. This encodes CASSFPGAYTGELFF.

The chain has TRBV18 and TRBJ1-1; possible D gene TRBD1, 6 bases. The V end lost 3 bases, the J end lost 4 bases, and 12 bases lay between the germline ends. CDR1 is KGHSH and CDR2 is LQKENI in the germline V gene. This CDR3 has 14 residues. CDR3 amino acids: CASSPQEGGTEAFF. As DNA, the CDR3 is TGTGCCAGCTCACCCCAGGAGGGGGGCACTGAAGCTTTCTTT.

In its sample, this clonotype was seen a few times. This chain joins TRBV6-1 and TRBJ2-7, with a tentative D call TRBD1 (5 bases). The CDR3 runs to 16 residues. V was clipped by 5 bases and J by 0 bases, with 17 bases between them. Germline values: CDR1 MNHNS, CDR2 SASEGT. CDR3 DNA sequence: TGTGCCAGCAGTCAATTAGACAGACAGAGCTCCTACGAGCAGTACTTC. Amino acid sequence: CASSQLDRQSSYEQYF.

This chain links TRBV5-4 with TRBJ1-4; the D gene is possibly TRBD1 (5 bases). The CDR3 consists of 14 residues. V was pared by 4 bases and J by 5 bases, with 12 bases between. CDR1 and CDR2 (germline): SGHNT, YYREEE (reference sequence). The CDR3: CASSIGTVNEKLFF. The CDR3 nucleotides are TGTGCCAGCAGCATTGGGACGGTAAATGAAAAACTGTTTTTT.

In DNA, the CDR3 is TGCGCCAGCAGCCATCAAGAGGTTGGACAGTCCTACGAGCAGTACGTC. Translation gives CASSHQEVGQSYEQYV. This chain uses TRBV4-3 with TRBJ2-7, with D perhaps TRBD1 (6 bases). CDR1 is LGHNA, CDR2 YSLEER, per germline. The V gene lost 3 bases and the J gene lost 1 base, with 16 bases spanning the gap. CDR3 length: 16 residues.

This clonotype was detected a few times. This sequence joins TRBV6-1 and TRBJ1-6; D is undetermined. The germline V gene has CDR1 MNHNS and CDR2 SASEGT. Trimming shortened V by 6 bases and J by 9 bases, and 12 bases separated the two germline ends. The length of the CDR3 is 13 residues. This chain's CDR3 is CASSGPRGSPLHF. CDR3 nucleotide sequence: TGTGCCAGCAGCGGACCCCGGGGTTCACCCCTCCACTTT.

The table lists this clonotype with a few counts. This chain uses TRBV7-2 with TRBJ1-2; D not certain. This CDR3 has 15 residues. Deletions cut 1 base from V and 2 bases from J, with 11 bases between. Germline CDR1 is SGHTA and CDR2 is FQGNSA. CDR3 sequence (DNA): TGTGCCAGCAGCTTAGATGTAGGCCTGAACTATGGCTACACCTTC. This sequence encodes CASSLDVGLNYGYTF.

The rearrangement links TRBV5-1 to TRBJ2-5; TRBD2 is a possible D gene (6 bases). Trimming took 0 bases from V and 1 from J, leaving 13 bases between them. CDR3 size: 16 residues. The V gene's germline CDR1 is SGHRS and CDR2 YFSETQ. This chain's CDR3 is CASSLVGGTGQETQYF. CDR3 nucleotide sequence: TGCGCCAGCAGCTTGGTCGGAGGGACGGGCCAAGAGACCCAGTACTTC.

This clonotype has more than one count but fewer than ten. This chain joins TRBV7-9 and TRBJ1-6; no reliable D call. Trimming left V 1 base short and J 10 bases short, with 8 bases between. Germline loops: CDR1 SEHNR, CDR2 FQNEAQ (reference sequence). The CDR3 sequence is 13 residues long. The CDR3: CASSLDPGSPLHF. CDR3 coding DNA: TGTGCCAGCAGCTTAGACCCGGGATCACCCCTCCACTTT.